Shown below are 30 T cell receptor beta chains from a single sample sequenced in a study of a mutant IDH1 vaccine in newly diagnosed glioma. The time point is: week 47, end of study. The investigators gave 300 ug of mutant IDH1 20-mer peptide in each vaccine dose, together with topical imiquimod. What these receptors recognize is not known. Sequencing used immunoSEQ multiplex PCR; TCRdb keeps in-frame clones, though not all of them. The table lists about 52,000 clones, about three quarters of them singletons. The sample here was PBMCs, taken from a glioma patient whose treatment included an IDH1 peptide vaccine. The receptors shown here come from a woman aged 40 to 50 with glioma. Some clones in this sample may be carry-over from other donors' samples.

A few counts support this clone. The rearrangement joins TRBV18 to TRBJ1-5; no clear D. The ends were cut back, 3 bases at V and 1 base at J, with 7 bases in the middle. CDR1 KGHSH and CDR2 LQKENI come from the germline V gene. There are 14 residues in the CDR3. CDR3 DNA sequence: TGTGCCAGCTCACCTGGAATAAGCAATCAGCCCCAGCATTTT. Its protein product is CASSPGISNQPQHF.

The rearrangement links TRBV5-1 to TRBJ1-5; D is unresolved. This CDR3 is 15 amino acids long. CDR1 SGHRS and CDR2 YFSETQ come from the germline V gene. Trimming cost V 0 bases and J 6 bases, with 13 bases left between them. In nucleotides, the CDR3 is TGCGCCAGCAGCTTGGACCTCCTAGGTGGTCAGCCCCAGCATTTT. Protein: CASSLDLLGGQPQHF.

This clone was detected once. CDR3 in amino acids: CASSSVGGESKKLFF. CDR3 coding DNA: TGTGCCAGCAGCTCAGTGGGGGGGGAGAGTAAAAAACTGTTTTTT. The chain has TRBV7-2 and TRBJ1-4; possible D gene TRBD1, 5 bases. Trimming took off 4 bases at V and 9 bases at J, with 18 bases between the two ends. Germline CDR1 and CDR2: SGHTA and FQGNSA. This CDR3 has 15 residues.

The genes are TRBV5-1 and TRBJ2-2; 8 bases are shared with TRBD1. Per the germline V gene, CDR1 is SGHRS and CDR2 is YFSETQ. CDR3 length equals 16 residues. Unmatched junction bases numbered 3, after V lost 1 base and J lost 1 base. The CDR3: CASSLWGQENTGELFF. The DNA for the CDR3 is TGCGCCAGCAGCTTGTGGGGACAGGAGAACACCGGGGAGCTGTTTTTT.

V and J are TRBV10-1 and TRBJ2-6; D perhaps matches TRBD2 (6 bases). V was pared by 7 bases and J by 4 bases, with 17 bases between. The germline CDR1 and CDR2 sequences are WNHNN and SYGVQD (reference sequence). The CDR3 extends over 16 amino acids. CDR3 DNA sequence: TGCGCCAGCACCGAGACTAGGGAGTCAGGGGCCAACGTCCTGACTTTC. Its protein product is CASTETRESGANVLTF.

The chain has TRBV5-1 and TRBJ1-2; TRBD1 matches at 8 bases. With V trimmed by 5 bases and J by 3 bases, 12 bases remained unmatched. The CDR3 length is 16 residues. CDR1 and CDR2 (germline): SGHRS, YFSETQ. In nucleotides, the CDR3 is TGCGCCAGCAGTTACGCTCCAGGGGGCGCCGACTATGGCTACACCTTC. Amino acids: CASSYAPGGADYGYTF.

This clone was seen only once. J is TRBJ2-3 and V is TRBV21-1; the table calls TRBD2, which could not be checked here. TRBV21-1 has pseudogene status. The CDR3 is 17 amino acids. CDR3 in DNA: TGTGCCAGCAGCCCATCCTCTACTAGCGGTGGAACAGATACGCAGTATTTT. As protein: CASSPSSTSGGTDTQYF.

This chain links TRBV5-4 with TRBJ2-2, with 8 positions matching TRBD1. Per germline, CDR1 SGHNT and CDR2 YYREEE (reference sequence). The CDR3 is made up of 15 amino acids. The V and J ends lost 3 bases and 1 base, in that order; junction bases with no gene match: 2. CDR3 bases: TGTGCCAGCAGCTCCGGGACAGGGAACACCGGGGAGCTGTTTTTT. Translated, it gives CASSSGTGNTGELFF.

The CDR3 region is CASSRRVGKLFF. CDR3 DNA sequence: TGTGCCAGCAGTCGGAGGGTTGGGAAACTGTTTTTT. The rearrangement joins TRBV25-1 to TRBJ1-4; no definite D call. The V end was cut by 5 bases, the J end by 11 bases, with 12 bases between. There are 12 residues in the CDR3. Per the germline V gene, CDR1 is MGHDK and CDR2 is SYGVNS.

J is TRBJ2-7 and V is TRBV15; possibly TRBD1 or TRBD2 for D (5 bases each). CDR3 length: 12 amino acids. The germline V and J ends were trimmed by 3 bases and 2 bases, with 5 bases remaining between them. CDR1 is LNHNV, CDR2 YYDKDF, per germline (reference sequence). Written as DNA, the CDR3 is TGTGCCACCAGCAGGGGGGCCTACGAGCAGTACTTC. Translated, it gives CATSRGAYEQYF.

The chain links TRBV30 to TRBJ1-4, with 7 bases aligning to TRBD1. Germline values: CDR1 GTSNPN, CDR2 SVGIG (reference sequence). The CDR3 spans 12 residues. V lost 8 bases to trimming and J lost 6 bases; unmatched junction nucleotides: 6. The CDR3 loop is CAGEQGYEKLFF. For the CDR3, the DNA is TGTGCCGGTGAACAGGGGTATGAAAAACTGTTTTTT.

The rearrangement links TRBV5-6 to TRBJ2-2; D is unresolved. V shed 4 bases and J shed 1 base, with 14 bases lying between them. Germline CDR1 SGHDT, CDR2 YYEEEE. The CDR3 runs to 16 residues. CDR3 DNA sequence: TGTGCCAGCAGCCCCGGCCAGCCGAGGAACACCGGGGAGCTGTTTTTT. Its protein product is CASSPGQPRNTGELFF.

V is TRBV4-3 and J is TRBJ2-1; D gene unclear. The germline V and J ends were trimmed by 2 bases and 6 bases, with 8 bases remaining between them. The CDR3 spans 13 residues. CDR1 LGHNA and CDR2 YSLEER come from the germline V gene. The CDR3 DNA is TGCGCCAGCAGCCAATCCGTTAGCAATGAGCAGTTCTTC. It is translated as CASSQSVSNEQFF.

The chain combines TRBV19 with TRBJ1-1, with a tentative D call TRBD1 (6 bases). V lost 2 bases, J lost 7 bases, and 14 bases lay in between. The CDR3 runs to 14 residues. The germline gives CDR1 LNHDA, CDR2 SQIVND (reference sequence). CDR3 residues: CASSISWTAHEAFF. DNA of the CDR3: TGTGCCAGTAGTATAAGTTGGACAGCCCATGAAGCTTTCTTT.

The chain employs TRBV30 and TRBJ2-3, with no clear D. The V and J ends lost 0 bases and 8 bases respectively, with 12 bases between them. This CDR3 has 13 amino acids. Germline V lookup: CDR1 GTSNPN, CDR2 SVGIG (reference sequence). The CDR3 coding sequence is TGTGCCTGGAGTGTATTAGCTTCTCGTACGCAGTATTTT. Protein sequence: CAWSVLASRTQYF.

This sequence joins TRBV5-5 and TRBJ1-6; 8 bases map to TRBD1. J was trimmed by 11 bases and V by 2 bases; bases with no gene match: 3. CDR1 is SGHKS, CDR2 YYEKEE, per germline (reference sequence). The CDR3 spans 13 residues. CDR3: CASSLNRGTPLHF. CDR3 DNA: TGTGCCAGCAGCTTAAACAGGGGGACACCCCTCCACTTT.

This rearrangement joins TRBV30 to TRBJ1-6, with TRBD1 as a possible D gene (5 bases). This CDR3 is built from 14 residues. Trimming took off 0 bases at V and 11 bases at J, with 14 bases between the two ends. The germline CDR1 and CDR2 sequences are GTSNPN and SVGIG (reference sequence). The CDR3 nucleotides are TGTGCCTGGAGTGTAGGCAGGGCATTTGCACCCCTCCACTTT. Its protein is CAWSVGRAFAPLHF.

This chain links TRBV11-2 with TRBJ2-7; TRBD2 matches at 7 bases. CDR1 SGHAT and CDR2 FQNNGV come from the germline V gene. The CDR3 extends over 16 amino acids. Losses at the gene ends were 4 bases for V and 3 bases for J; bases not matched to a gene: 12. The CDR3 sequence is CASSSIPGLTLYEQYF. The CDR3 DNA reads as TGTGCCAGCAGCTCAATTCCGGGACTAACCCTCTACGAGCAGTACTTC.

This chain joins TRBV30 and TRBJ2-1; D uncertain. The CDR3 is made up of 15 amino acids. Germline loops: CDR1 GTSNPN, CDR2 SVGIG (reference sequence). Trimming removed 3 bases from V and 6 bases from J, with 18 bases in between. The DNA for the CDR3 is TGTGCCTGGAGAATTGAAGGGTTTCCCTTCAATGAGCAGTTCTTC. Protein: CAWRIEGFPFNEQFF.

The chain is built from TRBV4-2 and TRBJ1-4; 9 bases match TRBD1. V lost 0 bases and J lost 7; bases outside the gene matches: 6. The CDR3 loop spans 16 amino acids. Looked up from germline, CDR1 is LGHNA and CDR2 is YNFKEQ. The CDR3: CASSQDLGQGSEKLFF. CDR3 DNA: TGTGCCAGCAGCCAAGATCTAGGACAGGGGAGTGAAAAACTGTTTTTT.

The rearrangement uses TRBV10-3 and TRBJ1-2; 7 bases are shared with TRBD1. The CDR3 length is 15 residues. V lost 4 bases and J lost 4; bases outside the gene matches: 9. Germline V CDR1 and CDR2: ENHRY, SYGVKD. CDR3 protein: CAISVRGQPRYGYTF. The CDR3 DNA sequence: TGTGCCATCAGTGTCAGGGGACAGCCCCGCTATGGCTACACCTTC.

The chain combines TRBV4-1 with TRBJ1-2; TRBD1 is a possible D gene (5 bases). Germline V CDR1 and CDR2: MGHRA, YSYEKL. V gave up 1 base and J gave up 2 bases, with 14 bases separating them. This CDR3 region has 16 residues. The CDR3 sequence: CASSQVPKGQNYGYTF. The CDR3, as DNA: TGCGCCAGCAGCCAAGTGCCCAAGGGGCAGAACTATGGCTACACCTTC.

This clone was seen a handful of times. The gene calls are TRBV4-2 and TRBJ2-5; D possibly corresponds to TRBD2 (5 bases). V was trimmed by 0 bases and J by 4 bases, leaving 9 bases between them. The CDR3 has 14 amino acids. Germline V gene sequence: CDR1 LGHNA, CDR2 YNFKEQ. CDR3: CASSQEERGETQYF. Here the CDR3 DNA reads TGTGCCAGCAGCCAAGAGGAACGGGGAGAGACCCAGTACTTC.

The V call is TRBV5-1, the J call TRBJ1-2; D ambiguous. Germline values: CDR1 SGHRS, CDR2 YFSETQ. The CDR3 runs 12 residues. Trimming took 4 bases from V and 2 from J, leaving 6 bases between them. The CDR3, as DNA: TGCGCCAGCAGCCCCGAAAACTATGGCTACACCTTC. It encodes CASSPENYGYTF.

This chain joins TRBV7-2 and TRBJ2-5, with 8 nucleotides matching TRBD1. V lost 2 bases, J lost 5 bases, and 7 bases stayed unmatched. CDR3 length equals 15 residues. CDR1 is SGHTA and CDR2 is FQGNSA in the germline V gene. CDR3 residues: CASSLLQGAGETQYF. The CDR3 DNA reads as TGTGCCAGCAGCTTACTCCAGGGGGCAGGGGAGACCCAGTACTTC.

This clone has a handful of counts. The chain links TRBV6-1 to TRBJ2-2; TRBD2 agrees at 7 bases. Looked up from germline, CDR1 is MNHNS and CDR2 is SASEGT. The V gene end was trimmed by 10 bases and the J gene end by 4 bases; junction bases not matched to a gene: 12. The CDR3 has 15 amino acids. As DNA, the CDR3 is TGTGCCACCCCCCTGGGGGGGTTGGCCACCGGGGAGCTGTTTTTT. Amino acids: CATPLGGLATGELFF.

This chain connects TRBV6-9 to TRBJ1-2; no clear D. The CDR3 is made up of 20 amino acids. V shed 2 bases and J shed 0 bases, with 25 bases lying between them. Germline V gene lookup returns CDR1 MNHGY and CDR2 SVAAGI. The CDR3 DNA is TGTGCCAGCAGTTATCCTACCGGGCCTCGCCCCAACCTAGCTAACTATGGCTACACCTTC. This translates into CASSYPTGPRPNLANYGYTF.

This chain uses TRBV28 with TRBJ1-2; no firm D call. Germline lookup yields CDR1 MDHEN and CDR2 SYDVKM. The CDR3 spans 14 residues. Between the trimmed V and J ends, which lost 4 bases and 7 bases, there was a span of 16 bases. CDR3 region: CASSSLVGAGGYTF. The CDR3 coding sequence is TGTGCCAGCAGTTCCCTCGTGGGTGCTGGTGGCTACACCTTC.

The rearrangement uses TRBV25-1 and TRBJ2-3, with TRBD1 identical over 7 bases. V trimming: 5 bases; J trimming: 2 bases; junction bases outside the gene matches: 4. Germline CDR1 and CDR2: MGHDK and SYGVNS. The CDR3 has 14 residues. The CDR3 spells CASSRTGSTDTQYF. The CDR3 bases are TGTGCCAGCAGTAGGACAGGTTCCACAGATACGCAGTATTTT.

The rearrangement uses TRBV19 and TRBJ2-3; D is uncertain. V was pared by 9 bases and J by 0 bases, with 13 bases between. The CDR3 consists of 14 residues. Looked up from germline, CDR1 is LNHDA and CDR2 is SQIVND (reference sequence). CDR3 bases: TGTGCCAGCGCCCTTAAAATGAGCACAGATACGCAGTATTTT. Encoded protein: CASALKMSTDTQYF.